The source of this TCR beta chain is a study of blood T cells in healthy people across ages. Note on this clonotype: Antigen: not known.

Each sample provided at least 6 micrograms of extracted total RNA. General study results and limits: Naive T cell percentage by flow cytometry tracked strongly with beta diversity. Observed TCR beta diversity per million T cells went down as age went up. This fall followed a roughly linear course with age.

The CDR3 is 15 amino acids. Germline lookup yields CDR1 SQVTM and CDR2 ANQGSEA. V gave up 2 bases and J gave up 6 bases, with 18 bases separating them. It was with a sample-barcoded 5' primer and a J-beta primer mix that a second PCR of roughly 6 to 12 cycles was run. Each single sample gave us at least 3 million CDR3-containing paired-end reads. Each CDR3 protein gets one entry after TCRdb re-called the 5' RACE reads with MiXCR. Counted here are about 970,000 distinct CDR3 sequences, about 51% occurring once; the ten biggest clones make up about 21%. This chain joins TRBV29-1 and TRBJ2-3; TRBD2 is a possible D gene (5 bases). The sequenced material came from blood. The receptor was derived from a woman between 55 and 75 years old in good health. CDR3 nucleotide sequence: TGCAGCGTTGAAAGGAGCGGAGCCGAAGCGGATACGCAGTATTTT. It encodes CSVERSGAEADTQYF.